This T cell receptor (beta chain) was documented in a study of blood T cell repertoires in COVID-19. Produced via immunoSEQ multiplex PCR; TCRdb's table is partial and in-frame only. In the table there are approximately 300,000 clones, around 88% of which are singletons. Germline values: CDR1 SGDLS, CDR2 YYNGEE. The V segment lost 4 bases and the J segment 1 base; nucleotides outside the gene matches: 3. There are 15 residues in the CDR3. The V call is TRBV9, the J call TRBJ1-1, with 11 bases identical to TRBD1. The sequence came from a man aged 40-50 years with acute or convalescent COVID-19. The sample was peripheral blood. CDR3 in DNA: TGTGCCAGCAGCCCCGGGACAGGGGGGAACACTGAAGCTTTCTTT. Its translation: CASSPGTGGNTEAFF. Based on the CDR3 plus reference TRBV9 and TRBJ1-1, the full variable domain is DSGVTQTPKHLITATGQRVTLRCSPRSGDLSVYWYQQSLDQGLQFLIQYYNGEERAKGNILERFSAQQFPDLHSELNLSSLELGDSALYFCASSPGTGGNTEAFFGQGTRLTVV.